These 18 T cell receptor beta chains originate from one sample sequenced in a study of T cells in Graves' hyperthyroidism and ophthalmopathy. What was amplified from RNA transcripts were TCR beta CDR3 regions. The primer set for the first-round RT-PCR of the TCR CDR3 was HTBI. Via MiXCR, TCRdb re-called the multiplex PCR reads, giving one row per CDR3 protein. The table has about 380,000 distinct CDR3 sequences, less than 20% seen once; the top ten hold 35% to 50%. Material: blood. The receptors were sampled from a man between 18 and 29 years old with Graves' ophthalmopathy.

With regard to this clonotype: Sequence at one end of the junction differs from germline and may be a read error. This chain uses TRBV5-1 with TRBJ2-7, with D maybe TRBD1 (6 bases). From germline, CDR1 is SGHRS and CDR2 YFSETQ. The CDR3 contains 15 residues. The CDR3 is CTSSLSGHPDYEQYF. Here the CDR3 DNA reads TGCACCAGCAGCTTATCGGGACACCCTGACTACGAGCAGTACTTC. The whole variable domain, filled in from reference TRBV5-1 and TRBJ2-7, reads KAGVTQTPRYLIKTRGQQVTLSCSPISGHRSVSWYQQTPGQGLQFLFEYFSETQRNKGNFPGRFSGRQFSNSRSEMNVSTLELGDSALYLCTSSLSGHPDYEQYFGPGTRLTVT.

This clonotype was recorded many times. The genes are TRBV5-1 and TRBJ1-1; D ambiguous. This CDR3 spans 16 amino acids. Germline loops: CDR1 SGHRS, CDR2 YFSETQ. V was clipped by 1 base and J by 0 bases, with 13 bases between them. The CDR3 spells CASSLKRAYMNTEAFF. The CDR3 DNA reads as TGCGCCAGCAGCTTGAAAAGAGCCTACATGAACACTGAAGCTTTCTTT.

Many counts were recorded for this clonotype. The J gene is TRBJ1-6, the V gene TRBV5-1, with 7 nucleotides matching TRBD1. Germline V gene lookup returns CDR1 SGHRS and CDR2 YFSETQ. This CDR3 is built from 14 residues. V lost 4 bases and J lost 7; bases outside the gene matches: 5. CDR3 region: CASSMGQSNSPLHF. The CDR3 DNA reads as TGCGCCAGCAGCATGGGACAGTCCAATTCACCCCTCCACTTT.

This clonotype was recorded many times. This sequence joins TRBV6-7 and TRBJ1-1; D may be TRBD1 (5 bases). TRBV6-7 is placed among ORFs of uncertain function. V was clipped by 0 bases and J by 0 bases, with 14 bases between them. This CDR3 has 17 amino acids. CDR3 protein: CASSYSKQDSLNTEAFF. In nucleotides, the CDR3 is TGTGCCAGCAGTTACTCGAAACAGGATAGCTTGAACACTGAAGCTTTCTTT.

Concerning this clonotype: A much larger clone differs from this one at a single base, so this may be a read error. This chain joins TRBV20-1 and TRBJ2-3; maybe TRBD2 (6 bases). This CDR3 comprises 15 residues. Germline V gives CDR1 DFQATT, CDR2 SNEGSKA (reference sequence). CDR3 coding DNA: TGCAGTGCTCCGGTCGGCGGGGTCCGCACAGAAACGCAGTATTTT. Amino acid sequence: CSAPVGGVRTETQYF.

This clonotype was observed many times. J is TRBJ1-1 and V is TRBV9; TRBD1 aligns across 7 bases. The germline CDR1 and CDR2 sequences are SGDLS and YYNGEE. J lost 3 bases, V lost 0 bases, and 5 bases had no gene match. CDR3 length: 15 residues. CDR3 protein: CASSVGNRGDTEAFF. CDR3 in DNA: TGTGCCAGCAGCGTAGGAAACAGGGGTGACACTGAAGCTTTCTTT.

This chain joins TRBV12-3 or TRBV12-4 and TRBJ1-2; possibly TRBD1 for D (5 bases). V was clipped by 2 bases and J by 4 bases, with 14 bases between them. The CDR3 spans 15 residues. The CDR3 sequence is CASSLSLRGGYGYTF. CDR3 nucleotides: TGTGCCAGCAGTTTAAGTCTGCGGGGGGGCTATGGCTACACCTTC.

This clonotype was seen more than once but under ten times. The chain couples TRBV4-2 to TRBJ2-6, with TRBD2 identical over 8 bases. In germline, CDR1 is LGHNA, CDR2 YNFKEQ. V lost 1 base and J lost 0; bases outside the gene matches: 8. This CDR3 contains 19 residues. The DNA for the CDR3 is TGTGCCAGCAGCCAAGGGCGGGCGGGGGGCTCCTCTGGGGCCAACGTCCTGACTTTC. The encoded protein is CASSQGRAGGSSGANVLTF.

This chain links TRBV3-1 with TRBJ1-2; D possibly corresponds to TRBD1 (6 bases). This CDR3 comprises 12 residues. The ends were cut back, 0 bases at V and 8 bases at J, with 7 bases in the middle. Per germline, CDR1 LGHDT and CDR2 YNNKEL (reference sequence). The CDR3, as DNA: TGTGCCAGCAGCCAAGAAGGGGGGGGCTACACCTTC. It encodes CASSQEGGGYTF.

This clonotype was seen at least ten times. The CDR3 protein is CASSLGGRNEQFF. CDR3 nucleotides: TGTGCCAGCAGCTTAGGAGGGAGGAATGAGCAGTTCTTC. The genes are TRBV7-9 and TRBJ2-1; TRBD2 is a possible D gene (6 bases). The germline CDR1 and CDR2 sequences are SEHNR and FQNEAQ (reference sequence). Trimming cost V 1 base and J 7 bases, with 8 bases left between them. CDR3 length: 13 amino acids.

This clonotype was seen ten or more times. CDR3 bases: TGTGCCAGCAGTCCATCAGGGGCTCGCACAGATACGCAGTATTTT. Translation gives CASSPSGARTDTQYF. The chain employs TRBV12-3 or TRBV12-4 and TRBJ2-3; tentatively, D is TRBD1 (6 bases). V was cut by 5 bases and J by 1 base, with 13 bases left in between. The CDR3 has 15 amino acids.

Ten or more counts support this clonotype. The CDR3 DNA is TGTGCCAGCACTCAACCCGGGACGGATCGCACCGGGGAGCTGTTTTTT. It yields the protein CASTQPGTDRTGELFF. The chain combines TRBV7-9 with TRBJ2-2; D might be TRBD1 or TRBD2, each matching 5 bases. The germline V gene encodes CDR1 SEHNR and CDR2 FQNEAQ (reference sequence). V lost 7 bases, J lost 4 bases, and 19 bases lay in between. This CDR3 has 16 residues.

This clonotype appeared many times. The CDR3 here is CASSSSGTVNSPLHF. CDR3 coding DNA: TGTGCCAGCAGCTCCTCCGGGACAGTTAATTCACCCCTCCACTTT. The chain couples TRBV5-6 to TRBJ1-6; 7 nucleotides agree with TRBD1. Germline CDR1 is SGHDT and CDR2 is YYEEEE. The V segment lost 3 bases and the J segment 6 bases; nucleotides outside the gene matches: 6. The CDR3 loop spans 15 amino acids.

To note about this clonotype: Its ends do not fully match the called genes, so a read error is possible. This chain links TRBV5-1 with TRBJ2-1, with 9 bases matching TRBD1. Germline assignment: CDR1 SGHRS and CDR2 YFSETQ. The CDR3 extends over 14 amino acids. The CDR3 DNA sequence: TGTGCCAGCAGCTCACCCGACAGGGGGAATGAGCAGTTCTTC. It specifies CASSSPDRGNEQFF.

This clonotype was counted ten times or more. The chain combines TRBV9 with TRBJ1-1; unclear D gene. V was pared by 1 base and J by 3 bases, with 10 bases between. Germline V CDR1 and CDR2: SGDLS, YYNGEE. The CDR3 has 14 amino acids. The CDR3 region is CASSVLSTDTEAFF. CDR3 coding DNA: TGTGCCAGCAGCGTACTCTCGACGGACACTGAAGCTTTCTTT.

This clonotype was recorded at least ten times. This chain uses TRBV11-2 with TRBJ1-1; 12 nucleotides align to TRBD1. Germline lookup yields CDR1 SGHAT and CDR2 FQNNGV. Unmatched junction bases numbered 5, after V lost 5 bases and J lost 7 bases. The CDR3 is made up of 14 amino acids. CDR3 amino acids: CASSDRDRGLEAFF. CDR3 bases: TGTGCCAGCAGCGACCGGGACAGGGGGCTTGAAGCTTTCTTT.

This rearrangement joins TRBV7-2 to TRBJ2-4, with 10 bases fitting TRBD2. The V gene's germline CDR1 is SGHTA and CDR2 FQGNSA. This CDR3 is 16 amino acids long. V gave up 2 bases and J gave up 1 base; unmatched junction bases: 2. CDR3 amino acids: CASSLILAGAKNIQYF. Written as DNA, the CDR3 is TGTGCCAGCAGCTTAATACTAGCGGGGGCCAAAAACATTCAGTACTTC.

The gene calls are TRBV7-3 and TRBJ1-3; D unresolved. The CDR3 length is 15 residues. Germline CDR1 SGHTA, CDR2 FQGTGA. Trimming took 2 bases from V and 3 from J, leaving 11 bases between them. DNA for the CDR3: TGTGCCAGCAGCTTAGATGTGGATCTTGGAAACACCATATATTTT. Translating gives CASSLDVDLGNTIYF.